These 15 T cell receptor beta chains came from one sample sequenced in a study of shared clonotypes between healthy human individuals. Profiled with immunoSEQ multiplex PCR; TCRdb holds only in-frame clones, not every one. This sample carries 500,000 or so clones, approximately 95% of them seen once, and the ten largest clones take under 0.065%. Sequenced material: naive CD4+ T cells sorted from blood. Subset indicated: CD45RA+ positively selected. All receptors come from a woman aged 25 to 39 in good health.

The chain recombines TRBV6-5 with TRBJ1-2, with unresolved D. V was trimmed by 7 bases and J by 2 bases, leaving 11 bases between them. The CDR3 spans 13 residues. Germline-derived CDR1 and CDR2 are MNHEY and SVGAGI. CDR3 coding DNA: TGTGCCAGCACGGGCAGCTTGAACTATGGCTACACCTTC. The encoded protein is CASTGSLNYGYTF.

This sequence joins TRBV5-1 and TRBJ2-1; D possibly corresponds to TRBD1 (6 bases). With 4 bases removed from V and 5 bases from J, the gap between germline ends came to 13 bases. The CDR3 has 14 amino acids. In germline, CDR1 is SGHRS, CDR2 YFSETQ. CDR3: CASSQGTSNNEQFF. Written as DNA, the CDR3 is TGCGCCAGCAGCCAAGGGACAAGTAACAATGAGCAGTTCTTC. The whole variable domain, remainder taken from reference TRBV5-1 and TRBJ2-1, is KAGVTQTPRYLIKTRGQQVTLSCSPISGHRSVSWYQQTPGQGLQFLFEYFSETQRNKGNFPGRFSGRQFSNSRSEMNVSTLELGDSALYLCASSQGTSNNEQFFGPGTRLTVL.

CDR3 amino acids: CASSSLDRGNTEAFF. The CDR3, as DNA: TGTGCCAGCAGTTCCCTCGACAGGGGGAACACTGAAGCTTTCTTT. The chain combines TRBV6-6 with TRBJ1-1, with 8 bases matching TRBD1. Germline values: CDR1 MNHNY, CDR2 SVGAGI (reference sequence). Trimming took 4 bases from V and 1 from J; bases not matched to a gene: 5. The CDR3 spans 15 residues.

The chain combines TRBV19 with TRBJ2-2; tentative D call: TRBD1 (6 bases). This CDR3 spans 16 amino acids. The V and J ends lost 4 bases and 6 bases respectively, with 18 bases between them. Germline values: CDR1 LNHDA, CDR2 SQIVND (reference sequence). For the CDR3, the DNA is TGTGCCAGTAGTAATGGGAACAGGGAAATCTCCGGGGAGCTGTTTTTT. Amino acid sequence: CASSNGNREISGELFF.

In its sample, this clone was seen a few times. The rearrangement links TRBV9 to TRBJ2-2; 8 bases line up with TRBD2. Unmatched junction bases numbered 4, after V lost 3 bases and J lost 3 bases. CDR3 length: 15 residues. Germline V lookup: CDR1 SGDLS, CDR2 YYNGEE. DNA for the CDR3: TGTGCCAGCAGCGGGGGGACTAGTGACACCGGGGAGCTGTTTTTT. As protein: CASSGGTSDTGELFF.

The gene calls are TRBV6-4 and TRBJ1-2; the D gene is possibly TRBD1 (5 bases). Trimming cost V 8 bases and J 0 bases, with 16 bases left between them. The CDR3 extends over 15 amino acids. CDR1 and CDR2 (germline): MRHNA, SNTAGT. The CDR3: CASRRDGAPNYGYTF. The DNA for the CDR3 is TGTGCCAGCCGCCGGGACGGAGCTCCTAACTATGGCTACACCTTC.

The genes are TRBV5-1 and TRBJ2-7; the D is unclear. Germline lookup yields CDR1 SGHRS and CDR2 YFSETQ. V was pared by 1 base and J by 7 bases, with 15 bases between. This CDR3 comprises 14 residues. CDR3 sequence (DNA): TGCGCCAGCAGCTTGCTACCCCCGGATCGGGAGCAGTACTTC. It encodes CASSLLPPDREQYF.

The chain combines TRBV6-1 with TRBJ2-2; no clear D gene. CDR1 is MNHNS, CDR2 SASEGT, per germline. V was clipped by 5 bases and J by 0 bases, with 10 bases between them. CDR3 length: 15 residues. CDR3: CASSRDGANTGELFF. Here the CDR3 DNA reads TGTGCCAGCAGTAGAGACGGTGCGAACACCGGGGAGCTGTTTTTT.

The chain carries TRBV6-1 and TRBJ2-2; D possibly corresponds to TRBD2 (5 bases). Germline loops: CDR1 MNHNS, CDR2 SASEGT. V lost 0 bases to trimming and J lost 4 bases, with 12 bases between them. This CDR3 has 16 amino acids. The CDR3 DNA reads as TGTGCCAGCAGTGAAGCACGGGATACTCGCACCGGGGAGCTGTTTTTT. Its translation is CASSEARDTRTGELFF.

This chain connects TRBV18 to TRBJ2-2; 8 bases agree with TRBD2. Looked up from germline, CDR1 is KGHSH and CDR2 is LQKENI. The ends lost 3 bases at V and 7 bases at J; junction bases unmatched: 4. The length of the CDR3 is 14 residues. CDR3: CASSPGTSFGELFF. The CDR3 DNA follows: TGTGCCAGCTCACCCGGGACTAGTTTCGGGGAGCTGTTTTTT.

This clone was seen once. The CDR3 spells CASSQDAMRGRGGNTIYF. The CDR3 coding sequence is TGCGCCAGCAGCCAAGACGCCATGCGGGGTAGGGGTGGAAACACCATATATTTT. The gene calls are TRBV4-1 and TRBJ1-3, with D possibly matching TRBD1 (5 bases). This CDR3 is built from 18 residues. Germline CDR1 MGHRA, CDR2 YSYEKL. Trimming shortened V by 0 bases and J by 3 bases, and 18 bases separated the two germline ends.

The CDR3 reads CSVEGPSNEQFF. The DNA of the CDR3 is TGCAGCGTTGAAGGGCCTAGCAATGAGCAGTTCTTC. The V and J genes are TRBV29-1 and TRBJ2-1; no clear D. Germline V lookup: CDR1 SQVTM, CDR2 ANQGSEA. Trimming removed 1 base from V and 6 bases from J, with 7 bases in between. The CDR3 spans 12 residues.

The chain joins TRBV7-6 to TRBJ1-3; D is unclear. This CDR3 spans 12 amino acids. The germline V gene encodes CDR1 SGHVS and CDR2 FNYEAQ. The V gene lost 8 bases and the J gene lost 3 bases, with 8 bases spanning the gap. CDR3 amino acids: CASQTYGNTIYF. The CDR3 region has the DNA TGTGCCAGCCAAACCTATGGAAACACCATATATTTT.

The chain uses TRBV18 and TRBJ2-3; 7 nucleotides align to TRBD1. The V segment lost 8 bases and the J segment 3 bases; nucleotides outside the gene matches: 11. The CDR3 spans 15 residues. CDR1 is KGHSH and CDR2 is LQKENI in the germline V gene. CDR3 nucleotides: TGTGCCAGCCTGCGCGACAGGGAAAGGACAGATACGCAGTATTTT. Its protein product is CASLRDRERTDTQYF.

The chain combines TRBV19 with TRBJ1-2; 9 positions agree with TRBD1. V lost 4 bases to trimming and J lost 4 bases; unmatched junction nucleotides: 1. CDR3 length: 13 residues. The germline V gene encodes CDR1 LNHDA and CDR2 SQIVND (reference sequence). CDR3 in amino acids: CASSKDRGYGYTF. CDR3 DNA: TGTGCCAGTAGTAAGGACAGGGGCTATGGCTACACCTTC. Variable domain in full (rest from reference TRBV19 and TRBJ1-2): DGGITQSPKYLFRKEGQNVTLSCEQNLNHDAMYWYRQDPGQGLRLIYYSQIVNDFQKGDIAEGYSVSREKKESFPLTVTSAQKNPTAFYLCASSKDRGYGYTFGSGTRLTVV.